This T cell receptor beta chain was captured in a study of T cell repertoires in cytomegalovirus infection. Overall study: Both CMV infection and a matching HLA type were indicated by public TCR beta signatures.

In TCRdb, the reads were re-called with MiXCR into one record per CDR3 protein. The sample lists roughly 920,000 distinct CDR3 sequences, roughly a third occurring once. Worth noting for this clonotype: Its specificity is not known.

This CDR3 is 18 amino acids long. Trimming stripped 7 bases from V and 5 bases from J, with 29 bases between. Whole-study results and caveats: Cumulative public TCR beta family frequency identified CMV carriers with the relevant HLA.

The sample consisted of cultured CD8+ T cells from PBMCs, taken from culture after CMV antigen stimulation. This TCR came from a human donor in good health (CMV status not recorded). Some clones in this sample may be carry-over from other donors' samples. This chain links TRBV12-3 or TRBV12-4 with TRBJ1-1; maybe TRBD1 (5 bases). The CDR3 DNA is TGTGCCAGCACCGCCGACCCCTGGGGGGGACCCTTAGGGACTGAAGCTTTCTTT. Translating it yields CASTADPWGGPLGTEAFF.